This T cell receptor (beta chain) derives from a study of T cell changes during pregnancy in multiple sclerosis (dated by TCRdb to about 2019). Broadly, across the study: The study looked at changes in the T cell repertoire across pregnancy in women with multiple sclerosis.

Library generation was performed with the immunoSEQ multiplex PCR assay. TCRdb's version of the immuneACCESS table is confined to in-frame rearrangements and falls short of the full clone set. An unresolved V gene accounts for under half of the shortfall where checked; the remainder is of unknown origin. This sample has fewer than 40,000 clones in its table, and over 90% of those were observed once. The top ten clones comprise about 0.4% of the sample. CDR1 and CDR2 are read off the germline V gene (reference sequence) as SGHNT and YYREEE. There are 17 amino acids in the CDR3, from cysteine to phenylalanine inclusive. CDR3 DNA only is kept here, 51 bases in frame from base 1. V drops 4 bases and J drops 0 bases, leaving 18 bases in between. About this clone itself: Its antigen is still unknown. The input lacks base qualities; no much larger clone sits a single base away.

In this chain, TRBV5-4 is recombined with TRBJ2-3, with TRBD2 perhaps the D gene, on 6 matching bases. This specimen was CD4+ T cells from peripheral blood mononuclear cells, taken in the second trimester of pregnancy. This receptor was identified in a female donor with multiple sclerosis, enrolled in a pregnancy study. CDR3 region: CASSDGWGLFSTDTQYF. Here is the DNA: TGTGCCAGCAGCGACGGTTGGGGACTTTTTAGCACAGATACGCAGTATTTT. Outside the CDR3, residues come from the reference TRBV5-4 and TRBJ2-3 proteins, so the full variable domain is: ETGVTQSPTHLIKTRGQQVTLRCSSQSGHNTVSWYQQALGQGPQFIFQYYREEENGRGNFPPRFSGLQFPNYSSELNVNALELDDSALYLCASSDGWGLFSTDTQYFGPGTRLTVL.